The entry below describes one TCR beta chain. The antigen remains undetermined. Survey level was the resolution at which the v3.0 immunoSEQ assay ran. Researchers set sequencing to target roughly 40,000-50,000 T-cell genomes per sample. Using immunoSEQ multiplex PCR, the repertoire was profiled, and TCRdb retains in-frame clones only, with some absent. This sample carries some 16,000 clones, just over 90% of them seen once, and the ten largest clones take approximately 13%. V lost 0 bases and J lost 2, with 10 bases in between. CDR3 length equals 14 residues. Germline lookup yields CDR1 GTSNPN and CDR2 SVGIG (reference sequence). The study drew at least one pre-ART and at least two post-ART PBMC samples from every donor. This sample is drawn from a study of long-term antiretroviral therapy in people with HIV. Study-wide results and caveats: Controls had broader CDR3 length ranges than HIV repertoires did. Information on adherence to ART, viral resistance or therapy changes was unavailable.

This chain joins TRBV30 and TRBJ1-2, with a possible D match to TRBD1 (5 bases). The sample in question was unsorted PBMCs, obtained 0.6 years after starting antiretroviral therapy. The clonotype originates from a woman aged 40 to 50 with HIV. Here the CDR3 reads CAWSVVRGNYGYTF. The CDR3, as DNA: TGTGCCTGGAGTGTAGTTAGGGGCAACTATGGCTACACCTTC.